Many counts were recorded for the clone carrying this T cell receptor (beta chain). Its antigen is currently unknown. Thyroid ultrasound and orbital computed tomography, with clinical symptoms and serum thyroxine and TRAb, informed diagnoses. V lost 1 base, J lost 6 bases, and 5 bases stayed unmatched. This CDR3 contains 15 residues. Per the germline V gene, CDR1 is MNHEY and CDR2 is SVGAGI. The data derive from a study of T cells in Graves' hyperthyroidism and ophthalmopathy. The source material, RNA transcripts, was used to amplify TCR beta CDR3 regions. The primer set for the first-round RT-PCR of the TCR CDR3 was HTBI. TCRdb passed the multiplex PCR reads through MiXCR, listing each CDR3 protein once. The profile covers under 350,000 distinct CDR3 sequences, with roughly 13% appearing a single time and 6.5% to 10% taken by the ten largest. Whole-study results and caveats: Within blood appeared most thyroid clonotypes that had expanded above 0.001. The model's output predicted ophthalmopathy at a median of about 5.9 months prior to onset.

The specimen sequenced was blood. V gene TRBV6-5 combines with J gene TRBJ2-1; 8 bases line up with TRBD2. The sequence came from a middle-aged woman with Graves' hyperthyroidism. The CDR3 is CASSYFPTSANEQFF. Written as DNA, the CDR3 is TGTGCCAGCAGTTACTTCCCGACTAGCGCCAATGAGCAGTTCTTC.